The 26 T cell receptor beta chains given below trace back to one sample, sequenced in a study of blood T cell repertoires in COVID-19. Sequencing used immunoSEQ multiplex PCR; TCRdb keeps in-frame clones, though not all of them. This table holds some 190,000 clones, around 80% found once. Sequencing was carried out using peripheral blood. These receptors were collected from a man in his sixties with acute or convalescent COVID-19.

This clone has only a few counts. The J gene is TRBJ1-2, the V gene TRBV24-1; TRBD1 might be the D (5 bases). Germline lookup yields CDR1 KGHDR and CDR2 SFDVKD. The length of the CDR3 is 16 residues. V lost 2 bases and J 5 bases, leaving 17 bases between the germline ends. The CDR3 region has the DNA TGTGCCACCAGTGATTCGGTGGGACTCGGGAGTTATGGCTACACCTTC. It specifies CATSDSVGLGSYGYTF.

This clone appeared a single time. The chain has TRBV5-1 and TRBJ1-5; D perhaps matches TRBD1 (5 bases). There are 15 residues in the CDR3. Between the trimmed V and J ends, which lost 2 bases and 0 bases, there was a span of 9 bases. Germline assignment: CDR1 SGHRS and CDR2 YFSETQ. DNA of the CDR3: TGCGCCAGCAGCTTAAGGGGCGATAGCAATCAGCCCCAGCATTTT. Translation: CASSLRGDSNQPQHF.

The chain couples TRBV6-5 to TRBJ1-1; D call uncertain. The CDR3 consists of 12 residues. The V gene's germline CDR1 is MNHEY and CDR2 SVGAGI. The V end lost 4 bases, the J end lost 11 bases, and 14 bases lay between the germline ends. CDR3 nucleotides: TGTGCCAGCAGTTTACTGGACCGAGGGGCTTTCTTT. Translating gives CASSLLDRGAFF.

This clone was detected only a few times. The rearrangement uses TRBV21-1 and TRBJ2-7; the D call TRBD1 from the table was never checked on the DNA. TRBV21-1 has pseudogene status. This CDR3 contains 18 residues. The CDR3 loop reads CASSAFRDRGHSSYEQYF. CDR3 sequence (DNA): TGTGCCAGCAGCGCCTTCCGGGACAGGGGACATAGCTCCTACGAGCAGTACTTC.

The chain carries TRBV18 and TRBJ1-1, with D possibly TRBD1 on 5 matching bases. Germline loops: CDR1 KGHSH, CDR2 LQKENI. V lost 1 base and J 0 bases, leaving 15 bases between the germline ends. This CDR3 has 17 residues. The CDR3 spells CASSPQAQALMNTEAFF. In DNA, the CDR3 is TGTGCCAGCTCACCACAAGCACAGGCCCTCATGAACACTGAAGCTTTCTTT.

The rearrangement joins TRBV20-1 to TRBJ1-2, with 7 nucleotides matching TRBD1. CDR1 is DFQATT and CDR2 is SNEGSKA in the germline V gene (reference sequence). There are 11 residues in the CDR3. J gave up 4 bases and V 5 bases, and 1 base lay outside the gene matches. CDR3 region: CSARDSYGYTF. The CDR3 DNA follows: TGCAGTGCTCGGGACAGCTATGGCTACACCTTC.

This chain connects TRBV2 to TRBJ2-7; D not resolved. In germline, CDR1 is SNHLY, CDR2 FYNNEI. The CDR3 is made up of 13 amino acids. The germline V and J ends were trimmed by 5 bases and 4 bases, with 12 bases remaining between them. The CDR3 reads CASSPPSLYEQYF. For the CDR3, the DNA is TGTGCCAGCAGTCCCCCTTCACTATACGAGCAGTACTTC.

The chain couples TRBV7-2 to TRBJ2-5; TRBD2 agrees at 11 bases. The CDR3 loop spans 18 amino acids. Losses at the gene ends were 1 base for V and 4 bases for J; bases not matched to a gene: 11. Germline V gene data show CDR1 as SGHTA and CDR2 as FQGNSA. The CDR3 DNA is TGTGCCAGCAGCTTAGATCTTAGCGGGGGGGCCGGAGGAGAGACCCAGTACTTC. It translates to CASSLDLSGGAGGETQYF. The variable domain in full, completed from reference TRBV7-2 and TRBJ2-5, reads GAGVSQSPSNKVTEKGKDVELRCDPISGHTALYWYRQSLGQGLEFLIYFQGNSAPDKSGLPSDRFSAERTGGSVSTLTIQRTQQEDSAVYLCASSLDLSGGAGGETQYFGPGTRLLVL.

The V gene is TRBV19, the J gene TRBJ1-2; tentative D call: TRBD1 (5 bases). Germline loops: CDR1 LNHDA, CDR2 SQIVND (reference sequence). V shed 3 bases and J shed 6 bases, with 20 bases lying between them. This CDR3 is 16 amino acids long. CDR3 amino acids: CASSIPLTAGVDGYTF. The CDR3 DNA follows: TGTGCCAGTAGTATCCCCCTAACGGCGGGGGTCGATGGCTACACCTTC.

The rearrangement uses TRBV19 and TRBJ2-1; tentative D call: TRBD1 (5 bases). This CDR3 spans 18 amino acids. V shed 1 base and J shed 0 bases, with 16 bases lying between them. The germline CDR1 and CDR2 sequences are LNHDA and SQIVND (reference sequence). The CDR3 sequence is CASSIGGSSLSSYNEQFF. CDR3 nucleotide sequence: TGTGCCAGTAGTATAGGGGGCAGTTCCTTGAGCTCCTACAATGAGCAGTTCTTC.

The V and J genes are TRBV7-2 and TRBJ2-7; D possibly corresponds to TRBD2 (7 bases). The germline V gene encodes CDR1 SGHTA and CDR2 FQGNSA. V lost 0 bases, J lost 4 bases, and 19 bases lay in between. The CDR3 is 17 residues long. In DNA form, the CDR3 reads TGTGCCAGCAGCTTAGCGCTAGGGGGGGCAGGGCCATACGAGCAGTACTTC. It yields the protein CASSLALGGAGPYEQYF.

The rearrangement joins TRBV7-9 to TRBJ1-6; 10 nucleotides line up with TRBD1. J was trimmed by 10 bases and V by 5 bases; bases with no gene match: 8. Per germline, CDR1 SEHNR and CDR2 FQNEAQ (reference sequence). The CDR3 sequence is 15 residues long. The CDR3 DNA reads as TGTGCCAGCAGCGCCCGGGACAGGGGAGGCTCACCCCTCCACTTT. Protein product: CASSARDRGGSPLHF. Full variable domain (remainder filled in from reference TRBV7-9 and TRBJ1-6): DTGVSQNPRHKITKRGQNVTFRCDPISEHNRLYWYRQTLGQGPEFLTYFQNEAQLEKSRLLSDRFSAERPKGSFSTLEIQRTEQGDSAMYLCASSARDRGGSPLHFGNGTRLTVT.

Only one count was recorded for this clone. This CDR3 is CASSTSTGSDTQYF. The CDR3 nucleotides read TGTGCCAGCAGCACCTCGACAGGGTCAGATACGCAGTATTTT. This chain joins TRBV7-6 and TRBJ2-3; 7 positions agree with TRBD1. The J segment lost 4 bases and the V segment lost 5 bases, leaving 6 bases of the junction unmatched. The CDR3 sequence is 14 residues long. Germline V gives CDR1 SGHVS, CDR2 FNYEAQ.

This clone appeared once. This chain links TRBV6-5 with TRBJ2-1, with 10 bases lining up with TRBD2. With V trimmed by 8 bases and J by 3 bases, 7 bases remained unmatched. The germline V gene encodes CDR1 MNHEY and CDR2 SVGAGI. The CDR3 sequence is 15 residues long. CDR3 in amino acids: CASGLASGSYNEQFF. The CDR3 bases are TGTGCCAGCGGACTGGCTAGCGGGAGCTACAATGAGCAGTTCTTC.

CDR3 nucleotides: TGTGCCTGGACAGGCGGGAGTGCGCAGTTCTTC. Its translation: CAWTGGSAQFF. This rearrangement joins TRBV30 to TRBJ2-1; 7 bases map to TRBD2. Germline loops: CDR1 GTSNPN, CDR2 SVGIG (reference sequence). V lost 4 bases to trimming and J lost 12 bases; unmatched junction nucleotides: 6. The CDR3 runs to 11 residues. Full variable domain (rest looked up from reference TRBV30 and TRBJ2-1): SQTIHQWPATLVQPVGSPLSLECTVEGTSNPNLYWYRQAAGRGLQLLFYSVGIGQISSEVPQNLSASRPQDRQFILSSKKLLLSDSGFYLCAWTGGSAQFFGPGTRLTVL.

This chain joins TRBV5-1 and TRBJ2-1, with D perhaps TRBD2 (6 bases). Germline V gene lookup returns CDR1 SGHRS and CDR2 YFSETQ. This CDR3 spans 14 amino acids. V was clipped by 4 bases and J by 6 bases, with 14 bases between them. In DNA, the CDR3 is TGCGCCAGCAGCAACTGGACTACCTCCAATGAGCAGTTCTTC. Protein product: CASSNWTTSNEQFF. Full variable domain (remainder filled in from reference TRBV5-1 and TRBJ2-1): KAGVTQTPRYLIKTRGQQVTLSCSPISGHRSVSWYQQTPGQGLQFLFEYFSETQRNKGNFPGRFSGRQFSNSRSEMNVSTLELGDSALYLCASSNWTTSNEQFFGPGTRLTVL.

This clone was observed a single time. This rearrangement joins TRBV4-1 to TRBJ2-7; 8 nucleotides match TRBD2. CDR3 size: 16 residues. The V and J ends lost 1 base and 6 bases, in that order; junction bases with no gene match: 11. CDR1 is MGHRA and CDR2 is YSYEKL in the germline V gene. In DNA form, the CDR3 reads TGCGCCAGCAGCCAAGTCACCGGGGGGGGGTCCGGCGAGCAGTACTTC. Encoded protein: CASSQVTGGGSGEQYF.

The rearrangement uses TRBV19 and TRBJ1-5, with a possible D match to TRBD1 (6 bases). V was pared by 4 bases and J by 3 bases, with 16 bases between. From germline, CDR1 is LNHDA and CDR2 SQIVND (reference sequence). The CDR3 sequence is 16 residues long. CDR3: CASSKKRTATNQPQHF. Written as DNA, the CDR3 is TGTGCCAGTAGTAAAAAGAGGACAGCAACCAATCAGCCCCAGCATTTT.

CDR3 amino acids: CASSHHSGTLTGELFF. The CDR3 nucleotides read TGTGCCAGCAGCCACCATAGCGGGACGCTCACCGGGGAGCTGTTTTTT. V and J are TRBV7-9 and TRBJ2-2; 8 positions agree with TRBD2. Germline V gives CDR1 SEHNR, CDR2 FQNEAQ (reference sequence). This CDR3 has 16 residues. The V segment lost 5 bases and the J segment 4 bases; nucleotides outside the gene matches: 9.

The chain combines TRBV28 with TRBJ2-4; D gene ambiguous. Germline CDR1 and CDR2: MDHEN and SYDVKM. Trimming left V 2 bases short and J 0 bases short, with 8 bases between. There are 15 residues in the CDR3. The CDR3 is CASSLTALAKNIQYF. The CDR3 region has the DNA TGTGCCAGCAGTTTAACCGCGCTAGCCAAAAACATTCAGTACTTC.

The chain employs TRBV5-4 and TRBJ2-5, with D perhaps TRBD2 (6 bases). The CDR3 loop spans 15 amino acids. CDR1 and CDR2 from the germline V gene are SGHNT and YYREEE (reference sequence). Trimming removed 4 bases at V and 2 bases at J, with 15 bases between. In nucleotides, the CDR3 is TGTGCCAGCAGCCCAGGGACTCCCGATCAAGAGACCCAGTACTTC. Protein: CASSPGTPDQETQYF.

This chain joins TRBV5-1 and TRBJ2-3, with 8 bases identical to TRBD2. This CDR3 has 14 amino acids. CDR1 SGHRS and CDR2 YFSETQ come from the germline V gene. V was pared by 3 bases and J by 4 bases, with 4 bases of the junction left unmatched. CDR3 loop: CASSSGGPPDTQYF. The CDR3 DNA is TGCGCCAGCAGCTCGGGGGGGCCCCCAGATACGCAGTATTTT.

The genes are TRBV27 and TRBJ1-2; D is perhaps TRBD1 (6 bases). CDR1 is MNHEY and CDR2 is SMNVEV in the germline V gene (reference sequence). The CDR3 totals 14 residues. Trimming took 3 bases from V and 8 from J, leaving 16 bases between them. The CDR3 coding sequence is TGTGCCAGCAGTTTCACAGGGATGCTGTGGGGCTACACCTTC. Translating it yields CASSFTGMLWGYTF.

V is TRBV2 and J is TRBJ2-1; possible D gene TRBD1, 6 bases. The CDR3 runs 12 residues. Trimming stripped 7 bases from V and 5 bases from J, with 9 bases between. The germline CDR1 and CDR2 sequences are SNHLY and FYNNEI. CDR3 sequence: CASNYRDNEQFF. The CDR3 coding sequence is TGTGCCAGCAACTACAGGGACAATGAGCAGTTCTTC. Combining the CDR3 with reference TRBV2 and TRBJ2-1 gives the whole variable domain EPEVTQTPSHQVTQMGQEVILRCVPISNHLYFYWYRQILGQKVEFLVSFYNNEISEKSEIFDDQFSVERPDGSNFTLKIRSTKLEDSAMYFCASNYRDNEQFFGPGTRLTVL.

V is TRBV28 and J is TRBJ2-1; 8 bases are shared with TRBD2. This CDR3 comprises 16 residues. V dropped 5 bases and J dropped 8; count of bases not matched to a gene: 14. Germline CDR1 MDHEN, CDR2 SYDVKM. CDR3 region: CASSPPSGTSRDEQFF. The CDR3, as DNA: TGTGCCAGCAGTCCACCCTCCGGGACTAGTAGAGATGAGCAGTTCTTC.

As concerns this clone: In this CDR3 the conserved last residue, phenylalanine or tryptophan, is missing, so a read error is likely. It is unclear where the CDR3 begins or ends on the DNA, so no DNA is shown, and the CDR3 is as TCRdb lists it. The V gene is TRBV2, the J gene TRBJ2-3; the table's D gene call, TRBD1, was not cross checked with the DNA. The CDR3 is 14 residues long, ends included. CDR1 SNHLY and CDR2 FYNNEI come from the germline V gene. The CDR3 protein is CASSEAGQPHRYAI.